One sample yielded the 27 T cell receptor beta chains listed below, sequenced in a study of CD8 T cells in ankylosing spondylitis. TCRdb re-analysed the 5' RACE reads in MiXCR, keeping a single row per CDR3 protein. The data contain roughly 150,000 distinct CDR3 sequences, under 35% of them seen just once; the ten biggest clones take up 6%. Specimen: synovial fluid, either unsorted or a sorted T cell fraction (not recorded which). These receptors came from a male donor with ankylosing spondylitis.

In this sample, this clonotype turned up a few times. The genes are TRBV7-8 and TRBJ2-3; 13 bases map to TRBD2. The CDR3 loop spans 16 amino acids. Trimming took 5 bases from V and 2 from J; bases not matched to a gene: 4. Germline loops: CDR1 SGHVS, CDR2 FQNEAQ. CDR3 protein: CASSHTSGGVTDTQYF. In DNA form, the CDR3 reads TGTGCCAGCAGCCATACTAGCGGGGGGGTCACAGATACGCAGTATTTT.

The chain uses TRBV12-3 or TRBV12-4 and TRBJ2-2; D is possibly TRBD1 (5 bases). V was shortened by 3 bases and J by 4 bases, with 9 bases between the two germline ends. This CDR3 is 14 amino acids long. The CDR3 here is CASSFFRGTGELFF. The CDR3 DNA reads as TGTGCCAGCAGTTTTTTTAGGGGCACCGGGGAGCTGTTTTTT.

This clonotype was seen a handful of times. The CDR3 sequence is CASSRLVNEQFF. DNA for the CDR3: TGCGCCAGCAGCCGCTTAGTCAATGAGCAGTTCTTC. The chain combines TRBV5-1 with TRBJ2-1; D remains ambiguous. Germline V CDR1 and CDR2: SGHRS, YFSETQ. This CDR3 has 12 amino acids. Trimming pared 4 bases from V and 6 bases from J, leaving 8 bases between.

The rearrangement joins TRBV7-9 to TRBJ2-5; 9 nucleotides match TRBD1. Germline-derived CDR1 and CDR2 are SEHNR and FQNEAQ (reference sequence). V gave up 3 bases and J gave up 5 bases; unmatched junction bases: 4. The CDR3 has 14 amino acids. CDR3 nucleotides: TGTGCCAGCAGCTTCACAGGGGGCGGTGAGACCCAGTACTTC. This translates into CASSFTGGGETQYF.

The CDR3 DNA reads as TGTGCCAGCAGTTTCCCCGGACTAGCAGTAGAGTTCTTC. Amino acids: CASSFPGLAVEFF. This chain connects TRBV6-2 or TRBV6-3 to TRBJ2-1, with 8 nucleotides matching TRBD2. Germline lookup yields CDR1 MNHEY and CDR2 SVGEGT. This CDR3 spans 13 amino acids. Trimming removed 4 bases from V and 14 bases from J; junction bases left unmatched: 10.

This clonotype was picked up many times. J is TRBJ2-1 and V is TRBV20-1; the D is unclear. The CDR3 loop spans 12 amino acids. CDR1 is DFQATT, CDR2 SNEGSKA, per germline (reference sequence). V was pared by 2 bases and J by 6 bases, with 8 bases between. CDR3 nucleotide sequence: TGCAGTGCTAGACAGGAGCGCAATGAGCAGTTCTTC. As protein: CSARQERNEQFF.

Ten or more counts support this clonotype. V and J are TRBV7-9 and TRBJ1-6; tentative D call: TRBD1 (5 bases). This CDR3 has 14 amino acids. Germline CDR1 SEHNR, CDR2 FQNEAQ (reference sequence). Trimming stripped 1 base from V and 10 bases from J, with 11 bases between. The CDR3 sequence is CASSLDQGRSPLHF. The CDR3 DNA sequence: TGTGCCAGCAGCTTAGACCAGGGCCGGTCACCCCTCCACTTT.

The CDR3 nucleotides are TGTGCCTGCCGCGCCCAGCGAATGAGCACAGATACGCAGTATTTT. Translated, it gives CACRAQRMSTDTQYF. V gene TRBV30 combines with J gene TRBJ2-3; D remains ambiguous. Trimming cost V 6 bases and J 0 bases, with 16 bases left between them. CDR1 is GTSNPN and CDR2 is SVGIG in the germline V gene (reference sequence). The CDR3 is made up of 15 amino acids.

Turning to this clonotype: Compared with germline, one end of the junction differs, possibly owing to a read error. The CDR3 region is CASSLGRGQAGELFF. Written as DNA, the CDR3 is TGTGCTAGCAGCTTGGGCCGGGGGCAAGCCGGGGAGCTGTTTTTT. The rearrangement joins TRBV7-7 to TRBJ2-2; D possibly uses TRBD1 or TRBD2 (6 bases each). The CDR3 extends over 15 amino acids. The germline gives CDR1 SSHAT, CDR2 FNYEAQ (reference sequence).

The chain couples TRBV12-5 to TRBJ2-3; D is uncertain. CDR3 length equals 13 residues. V lost 7 bases and J lost 2, with 10 bases in between. The germline CDR1 and CDR2 sequences are LGHNT and FRNRAP. CDR3 protein: CASAGLVTDTQYF. Here the CDR3 DNA reads TGTGCTAGTGCTGGGCTCGTCACAGATACGCAGTATTTT.

The CDR3 reads CASSLWAGGRKYNEQFF. The CDR3 DNA is TGTGCCAGCAGCTTATGGGCAGGTGGTAGGAAATACAATGAGCAGTTCTTC. The chain links TRBV7-6 to TRBJ2-1; unclear D gene. Germline V gene sequence: CDR1 SGHVS, CDR2 FNYEAQ. The V and J ends lost 2 bases and 4 bases respectively, with 18 bases between them. This CDR3 has 17 residues.

J is TRBJ2-1 and V is TRBV20-1; TRBD2 might be the D (6 bases). CDR3 size: 15 residues. The germline V gene has CDR1 DFQATT and CDR2 SNEGSKA (reference sequence). Trimming stripped 4 bases from V and 0 bases from J, with 13 bases between. The DNA for the CDR3 is TGCAGTGCTACCCTGCCGGGACTCTCCTACAATGAGCAGTTCTTC. Protein: CSATLPGLSYNEQFF.

At least ten counts were recorded for this clonotype. This chain connects TRBV7-9 to TRBJ2-5, with 11 nucleotides matching TRBD1. Germline V CDR1 and CDR2: SEHNR, FQNEAQ (reference sequence). The CDR3 has 15 residues. The junction had 6 bases not matched to a gene; V was cut back by 5 bases and J by 4 bases. The CDR3 DNA follows: TGTGCCAGCAGCGCGACCGGGACAGGGGGAGAGACCCAGTACTTC. Translation gives CASSATGTGGETQYF.

This clonotype was counted many times. The V gene is TRBV13, the J gene TRBJ2-7; possible D gene TRBD2, 6 bases. With 1 base removed from V and 7 bases from J, the gap between germline ends came to 17 bases. The CDR3 has 15 amino acids. The germline CDR1 and CDR2 sequences are PRHDT and FYEKMQ (reference sequence). CDR3 sequence: CASSLVGTGYGEQYF. The DNA for the CDR3 is TGTGCCAGCAGCTTAGTCGGGACTGGATATGGAGAGCAGTACTTC.

The chain carries TRBV20-1 and TRBJ2-1, with D tentatively TRBD1 or TRBD2 (5 bases each). The CDR3 covers 16 residues. Trimming cost V 0 bases and J 4 bases, with 16 bases left between them. The germline V gene has CDR1 DFQATT and CDR2 SNEGSKA (reference sequence). CDR3 protein: CSARDGGGPLYNEQFF. The CDR3 DNA reads as TGCAGTGCTAGAGATGGTGGGGGACCTCTATACAATGAGCAGTTCTTC.

The CDR3 DNA sequence: TGCGCCAGCAGCCAAGATGGGACAGCAAATCAGCCCCAGCATTTT. It yields the protein CASSQDGTANQPQHF. The chain employs TRBV4-3 and TRBJ1-5, with 7 bases lining up with TRBD1. In germline, CDR1 is LGHNA, CDR2 YSLEER. CDR3 length equals 15 residues. The V gene end was trimmed by 0 bases and the J gene end by 4 bases; junction bases not matched to a gene: 3.

The CDR3 protein is CASSSIYNEQFF. CDR3 nucleotide sequence: TGTGCCAGCAGTTCCATCTACAATGAGCAGTTCTTC. The chain employs TRBV28 and TRBJ2-1; D call uncertain. The germline V and J ends were trimmed by 4 bases and 3 bases, with 4 bases remaining between them. The CDR3 spans 12 residues. Germline lookup yields CDR1 MDHEN and CDR2 SYDVKM.

This clonotype was counted a few times. A junction boundary mismatches the germline segment, possibly from a read error. The CDR3 sequence is CASSPRRLAGTDTQYF. Written as DNA, the CDR3 is TGTGCCAGCAGTCCACGGCGACTAGCGGGCACCGATACGCAGTATTTT. The genes are TRBV12-3 or TRBV12-4 and TRBJ2-3; 10 bases map to TRBD2. This CDR3 is 16 amino acids long.

The chain employs TRBV6-1 and TRBJ2-7; 8 bases align to TRBD1. Losses at the gene ends were 7 bases for V and 4 bases for J; bases not matched to a gene: 6. CDR3 length: 13 amino acids. Germline assignment: CDR1 MNHNS and CDR2 SASEGT. CDR3 bases: TGTGCCAGCAAGAGGGGACAGGCATACGAGCAGTACTTC. Its translation: CASKRGQAYEQYF.

This clonotype was seen more than once but under ten times. The chain uses TRBV21-1 and TRBJ2-3; the table's TRBD1 call for D was not verified on the DNA. TRBV21-1 represents a pseudogene. This CDR3 has 16 residues. CDR3 sequence: CASSKLGGTSTDTQYF. In nucleotides, the CDR3 is TGTGCCAGCAGCAAGCTTGGGGGTACCAGCACAGATACGCAGTATTTT.

This clonotype was recorded at least ten times. This chain uses TRBV12-3 or TRBV12-4 with TRBJ2-1, with 8 bases identical to TRBD1. J was trimmed by 9 bases and V by 6 bases; bases with no gene match: 10. The CDR3 consists of 14 residues. This CDR3 is CASRAGGEGFEQFF. Written as DNA, the CDR3 is TGTGCCAGCAGGGCAGGGGGCGAAGGATTTGAGCAGTTCTTC.

This clonotype was seen at least ten times. The J gene is TRBJ2-5, the V gene TRBV20-1; possibly TRBD2 for D (6 bases). The CDR3 spans 13 residues. CDR1 is DFQATT, CDR2 SNEGSKA, per germline (reference sequence). V was trimmed by 5 bases and J by 4 bases, leaving 14 bases between them. CDR3 DNA sequence: TGCAGTGCTGGTCTCTCCGGGAGAGAGACCCAGTACTTC. Encoded protein: CSAGLSGRETQYF.

This clonotype appeared a single time. V gene TRBV25-1 combines with J gene TRBJ2-1; no reliable D call. Germline V gene sequence: CDR1 MGHDK, CDR2 SYGVNS. The V and J ends lost 2 bases and 6 bases respectively, with 17 bases between them. This CDR3 has 16 residues. The DNA for the CDR3 is TGTGCCAGCAGTGAAGAGACCGGACCCTTGGGCAATGAGCAGTTCTTC. Protein: CASSEETGPLGNEQFF.

The V call is TRBV28, the J call TRBJ2-3; TRBD2 is a possible D gene (6 bases). CDR3 length: 14 amino acids. V gave up 5 bases and J gave up 7 bases, with 16 bases separating them. Germline V gene sequence: CDR1 MDHEN, CDR2 SYDVKM. The chain's CDR3 is CASSHSELANTQYF. The DNA for the CDR3 is TGTGCCAGCAGTCATTCCGAACTAGCAAATACGCAGTATTTT.

V gene TRBV6-1 combines with J gene TRBJ2-7; 14 nucleotides align to TRBD2. V shed 6 bases and J 5 bases; nucleotides not matched to a gene: 15. Per the germline V gene, CDR1 is MNHNS and CDR2 is SASEGT. The CDR3 sequence is 18 residues long. The DNA for the CDR3 is TGTGCCAGCAGCTCCCTCTCCGGGACTAGCGGGAGTAAGGACGAGCAGTACTTC. Protein product: CASSSLSGTSGSKDEQYF.

This clonotype was recorded many times. In DNA, the CDR3 is TGTGCCATCTCCGGGGACAGGGACGTGAATGAGCAGTTCTTC. This sequence encodes CAISGDRDVNEQFF. V and J are TRBV10-3 and TRBJ2-1; 9 nucleotides match TRBD1. This CDR3 is 14 amino acids long. The trim removed 8 bases at V and 7 bases at J, leaving 9 bases unmatched. Germline values: CDR1 ENHRY, CDR2 SYGVKD.

This clonotype appeared a few times. The V gene is TRBV12-3 or TRBV12-4, the J gene TRBJ2-7; 7 bases line up with TRBD2. CDR3 size: 15 residues. Trimming took 3 bases from V and 3 from J; bases not matched to a gene: 8. This CDR3 is CASSFRGRASYEQYF. CDR3 nucleotides: TGTGCCAGCAGTTTCAGAGGGAGGGCCAGCTACGAGCAGTACTTC.